What follows describes a single T cell receptor beta chain. The sample originates from a study of T cell changes during pregnancy in multiple sclerosis. The assay was immunoSEQ multiplex PCR, and TCRdb's table has in-frame clones only and misses some. This sample has tens of thousands of clones; about 94% occur once, and the top ten carry over 0.12%. Trimming removed 2 bases from V and 4 bases from J, with 19 bases in between. From germline, CDR1 is MGHDK and CDR2 SYGVNS. This CDR3 comprises 17 residues. This chain links TRBV25-1 with TRBJ2-3; TRBD2 might be the D (6 bases). The sequence was obtained from a female donor with multiple sclerosis, enrolled in a pregnancy study. The sequenced sample was CD4+ T cells from peripheral blood mononuclear cells, obtained after pregnancy. The CDR3 spells CASSEPPTGLSADTQYF. The CDR3 bases are TGTGCCAGCAGTGAACCCCCAACGGGACTCTCCGCAGATACGCAGTATTTT.